This TCR beta chain was captured in a study of control samples from healthy donors and cancer patients. TCRdb's copy holds only in-frame clones and misses some; the assay was immunoSEQ multiplex PCR. The sample lists 85,000 to 95,000 clones, approximately 90% seen once, with approximately 14% in the top ten. Trimming took 2 bases from V and 3 from J, leaving 10 bases between them. The CDR3 has 14 residues. Germline V gene data show CDR1 as MNHEY and CDR2 as SVGAGI. The sequenced sample consisted of blood. V is TRBV6-5 and J is TRBJ1-2; D gene uncertain. The receptor comes from a woman aged 70-85 years in good health. The CDR3 DNA is TGTGCCAGCAGTTACGGGAGGGAGGACTATGGCTACACCTTC. Translating gives CASSYGREDYGYTF.